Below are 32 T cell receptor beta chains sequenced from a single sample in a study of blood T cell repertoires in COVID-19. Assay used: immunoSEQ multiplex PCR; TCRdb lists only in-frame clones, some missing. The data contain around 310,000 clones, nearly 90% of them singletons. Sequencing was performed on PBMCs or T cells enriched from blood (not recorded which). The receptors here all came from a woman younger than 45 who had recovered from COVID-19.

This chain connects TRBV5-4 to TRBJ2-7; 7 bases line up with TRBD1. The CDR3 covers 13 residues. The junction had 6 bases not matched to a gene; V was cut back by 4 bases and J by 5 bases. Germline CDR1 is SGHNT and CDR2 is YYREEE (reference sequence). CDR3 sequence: CASSQVGTDEQYF. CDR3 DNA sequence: TGTGCCAGCAGCCAAGTCGGGACAGACGAGCAGTACTTC. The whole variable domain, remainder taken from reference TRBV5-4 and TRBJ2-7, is ETGVTQSPTHLIKTRGQQVTLRCSSQSGHNTVSWYQQALGQGPQFIFQYYREEENGRGNFPPRFSGLQFPNYSSELNVNALELDDSALYLCASSQVGTDEQYFGPGTRLTVT.

CDR3 region: CASGMSGSRITGELFF. CDR3 DNA: TGTGCCAGCGGTATGAGCGGGAGCCGTATCACCGGGGAGCTGTTTTTT. The rearrangement joins TRBV3-1 (or the pseudogene TRBV3-2) to TRBJ2-2, with TRBD2 matching 8 bases. The trim removed 8 bases at V and 4 bases at J, leaving 12 bases unmatched. The CDR3 loop spans 16 amino acids. Germline V CDR1 and CDR2: LGHDT, YNNKEL (reference sequence).

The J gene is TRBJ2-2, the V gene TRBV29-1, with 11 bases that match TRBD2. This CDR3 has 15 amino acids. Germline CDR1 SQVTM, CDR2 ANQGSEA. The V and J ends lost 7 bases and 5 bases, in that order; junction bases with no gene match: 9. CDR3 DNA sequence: TGCAGCGCGCCTTTAGCGGGAGGGGAAACCGGGGAGCTGTTTTTT. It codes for CSAPLAGGETGELFF.

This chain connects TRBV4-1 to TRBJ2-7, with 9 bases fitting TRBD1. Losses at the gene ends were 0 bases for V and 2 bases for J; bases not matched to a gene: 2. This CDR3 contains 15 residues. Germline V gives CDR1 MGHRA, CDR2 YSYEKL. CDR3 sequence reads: CASSQDGTGPYEQYF. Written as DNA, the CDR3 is TGCGCCAGCAGCCAAGACGGGACAGGGCCCTACGAGCAGTACTTC.

The CDR3 nucleotides read TGTGCCAGCAGTTCCGGGAGAGGGGAGCAGTACTTC. This sequence encodes CASSSGRGEQYF. The chain carries TRBV5-4 and TRBJ2-7, with D maybe TRBD2 (6 bases). The CDR3 extends over 12 amino acids. Per germline, CDR1 SGHNT and CDR2 YYREEE (reference sequence). Trimming pared 5 bases from V and 7 bases from J, leaving 13 bases between.

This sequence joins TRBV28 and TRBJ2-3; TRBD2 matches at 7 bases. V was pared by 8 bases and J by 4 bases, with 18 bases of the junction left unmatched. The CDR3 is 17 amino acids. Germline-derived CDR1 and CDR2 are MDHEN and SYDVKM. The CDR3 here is CASRWGMLAGEADTQYF. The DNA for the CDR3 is TGTGCCAGCCGTTGGGGGATGTTGGCGGGAGAAGCAGATACGCAGTATTTT.

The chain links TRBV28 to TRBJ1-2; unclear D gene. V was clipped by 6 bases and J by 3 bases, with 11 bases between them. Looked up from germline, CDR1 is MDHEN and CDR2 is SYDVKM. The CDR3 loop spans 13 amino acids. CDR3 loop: CASRTTLYYGYTF. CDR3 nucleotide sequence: TGTGCCAGCAGAACGACTTTATACTATGGCTACACCTTC.

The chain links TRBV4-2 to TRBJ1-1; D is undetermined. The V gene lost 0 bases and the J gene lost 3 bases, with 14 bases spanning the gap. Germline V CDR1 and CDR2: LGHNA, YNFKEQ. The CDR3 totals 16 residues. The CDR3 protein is CASSQDVAEVDTEAFF. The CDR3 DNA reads TGTGCCAGCAGCCAAGATGTGGCCGAGGTGGACACTGAAGCTTTCTTT.

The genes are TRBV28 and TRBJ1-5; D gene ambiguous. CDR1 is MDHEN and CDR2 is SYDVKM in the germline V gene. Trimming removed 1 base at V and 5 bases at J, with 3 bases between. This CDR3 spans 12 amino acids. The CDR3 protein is CASSLLYQPQHF. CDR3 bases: TGTGCCAGCAGTTTATTATATCAGCCCCAGCATTTT.

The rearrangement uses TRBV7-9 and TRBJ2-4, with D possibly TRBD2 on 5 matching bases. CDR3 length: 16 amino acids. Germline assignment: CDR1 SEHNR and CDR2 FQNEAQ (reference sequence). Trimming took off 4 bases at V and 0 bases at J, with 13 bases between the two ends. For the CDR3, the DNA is TGTGCCAGCAGCTCAACAGAAGCGGAAGCCAAAAACATTCAGTACTTC. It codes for CASSSTEAEAKNIQYF.

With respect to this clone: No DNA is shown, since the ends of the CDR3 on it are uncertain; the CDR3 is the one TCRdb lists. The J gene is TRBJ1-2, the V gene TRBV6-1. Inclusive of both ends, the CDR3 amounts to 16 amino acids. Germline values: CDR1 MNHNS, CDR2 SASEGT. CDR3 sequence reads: CASSEYSLLEWGLGTF.

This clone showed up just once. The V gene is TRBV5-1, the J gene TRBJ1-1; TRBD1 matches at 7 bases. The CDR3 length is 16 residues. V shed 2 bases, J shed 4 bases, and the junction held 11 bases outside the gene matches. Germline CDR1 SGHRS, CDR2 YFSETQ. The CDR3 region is CASSLALDRAPTEAFF. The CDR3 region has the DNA TGCGCCAGCAGCTTAGCCCTTGACAGGGCCCCCACTGAAGCTTTCTTT.

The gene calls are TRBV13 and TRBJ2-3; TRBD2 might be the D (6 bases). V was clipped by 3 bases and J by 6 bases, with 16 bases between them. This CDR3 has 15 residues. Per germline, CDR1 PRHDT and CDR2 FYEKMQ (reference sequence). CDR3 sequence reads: CASSLRDLGSDTQYF. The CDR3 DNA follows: TGTGCCAGCAGCTTGCGGGACCTAGGGTCCGATACGCAGTATTTT. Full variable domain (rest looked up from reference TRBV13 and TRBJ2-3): AAGVIQSPRHLIKEKRETATLKCYPIPRHDTVYWYQQGPGQDPQFLISFYEKMQSDKGSIPDRFSAQQFSDYHSELNMSSLELGDSALYFCASSLRDLGSDTQYFGPGTRLTVL.

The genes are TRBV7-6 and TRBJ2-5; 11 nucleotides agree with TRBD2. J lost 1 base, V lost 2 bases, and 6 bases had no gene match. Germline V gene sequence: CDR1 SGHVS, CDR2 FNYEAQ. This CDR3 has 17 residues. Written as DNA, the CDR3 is TGTGCCAGCAGCTTAACATTAACTAGCGGGAGCCAAGAGACCCAGTACTTC. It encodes CASSLTLTSGSQETQYF.

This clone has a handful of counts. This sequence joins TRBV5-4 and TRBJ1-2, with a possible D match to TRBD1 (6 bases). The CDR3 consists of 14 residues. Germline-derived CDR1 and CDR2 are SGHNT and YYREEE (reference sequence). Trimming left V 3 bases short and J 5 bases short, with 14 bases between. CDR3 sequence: CASSYQGQSYGYTF. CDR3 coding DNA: TGTGCCAGCAGCTATCAAGGACAGTCTTATGGCTACACCTTC.

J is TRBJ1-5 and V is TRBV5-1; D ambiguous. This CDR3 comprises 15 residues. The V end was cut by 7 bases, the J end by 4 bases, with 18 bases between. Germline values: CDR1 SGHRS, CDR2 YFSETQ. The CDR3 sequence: CASSLGLGENQPQHF. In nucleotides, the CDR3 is TGCGCCAGCTCCCTCGGACTTGGGGAGAATCAGCCCCAGCATTTT.

CDR3 region: CASSSLRQGNTEAFF. The CDR3 coding sequence is TGTGCCAGCAGTTCGTTGAGACAGGGTAACACTGAAGCTTTCTTT. The V call is TRBV28, the J call TRBJ1-1; the match to TRBD1 covers 7 bases. Germline V CDR1 and CDR2: MDHEN, SYDVKM. V was clipped by 4 bases and J by 2 bases; unmatched bases: 7. The CDR3 runs to 15 residues.

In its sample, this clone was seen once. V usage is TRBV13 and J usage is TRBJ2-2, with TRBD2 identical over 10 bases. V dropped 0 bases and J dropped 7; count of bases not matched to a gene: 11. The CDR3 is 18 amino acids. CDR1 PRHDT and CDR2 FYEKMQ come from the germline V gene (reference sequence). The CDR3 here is CASSLGRLAGALVGELFF. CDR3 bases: TGTGCCAGCAGCTTAGGGCGTCTAGCGGGAGCACTCGTCGGGGAGCTGTTTTTT. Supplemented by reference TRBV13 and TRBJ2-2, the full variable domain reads AAGVIQSPRHLIKEKRETATLKCYPIPRHDTVYWYQQGPGQDPQFLISFYEKMQSDKGSIPDRFSAQQFSDYHSELNMSSLELGDSALYFCASSLGRLAGALVGELFFGEGSRLTVL.

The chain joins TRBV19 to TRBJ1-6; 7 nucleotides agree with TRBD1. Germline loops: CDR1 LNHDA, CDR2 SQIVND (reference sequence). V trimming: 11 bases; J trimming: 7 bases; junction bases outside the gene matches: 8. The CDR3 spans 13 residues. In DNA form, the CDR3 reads TGTGCCTCTGGAACAGGGGTAAATTCACCCCTCCACTTT. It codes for CASGTGVNSPLHF.

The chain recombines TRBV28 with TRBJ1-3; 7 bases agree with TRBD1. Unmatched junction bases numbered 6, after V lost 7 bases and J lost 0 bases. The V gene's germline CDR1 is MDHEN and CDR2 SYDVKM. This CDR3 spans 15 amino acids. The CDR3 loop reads CASTNRGPSGNTIYF. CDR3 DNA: TGTGCCAGCACCAACAGGGGCCCCTCTGGAAACACCATATATTTT.

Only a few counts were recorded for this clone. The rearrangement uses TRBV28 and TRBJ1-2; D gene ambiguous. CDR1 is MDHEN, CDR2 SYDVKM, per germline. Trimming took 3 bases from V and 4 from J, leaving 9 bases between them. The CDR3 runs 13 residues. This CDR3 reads CASSLGSPYGYTF. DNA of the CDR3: TGTGCCAGCAGTTTGGGGAGTCCCTATGGCTACACCTTC.

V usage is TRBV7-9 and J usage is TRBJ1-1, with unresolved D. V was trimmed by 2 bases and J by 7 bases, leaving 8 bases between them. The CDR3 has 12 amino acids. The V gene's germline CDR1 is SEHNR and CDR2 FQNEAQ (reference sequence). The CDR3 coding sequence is TGTGCCAGCAGCTTAAGGCGGGGTGAAGCTTTCTTT. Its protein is CASSLRRGEAFF.

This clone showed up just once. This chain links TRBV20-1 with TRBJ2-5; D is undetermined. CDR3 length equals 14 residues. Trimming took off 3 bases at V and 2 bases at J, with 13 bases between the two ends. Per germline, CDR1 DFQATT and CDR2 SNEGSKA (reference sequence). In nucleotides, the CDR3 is TGCAGTGCTAGTTTCCGGTCTCAACAAGAGACCCAGTACTTC. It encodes CSASFRSQQETQYF.

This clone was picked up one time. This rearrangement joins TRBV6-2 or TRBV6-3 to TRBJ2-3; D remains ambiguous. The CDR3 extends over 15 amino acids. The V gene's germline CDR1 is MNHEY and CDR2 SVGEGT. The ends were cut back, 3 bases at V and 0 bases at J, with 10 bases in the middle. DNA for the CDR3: TGTGCCAGCAGTTATGAAGCGAGAAGCACAGATACGCAGTATTTT. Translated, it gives CASSYEARSTDTQYF.

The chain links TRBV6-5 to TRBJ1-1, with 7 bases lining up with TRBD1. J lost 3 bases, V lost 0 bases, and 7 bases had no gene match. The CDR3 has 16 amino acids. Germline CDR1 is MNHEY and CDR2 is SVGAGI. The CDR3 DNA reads TGTGCCAGCAGTTACTCCCTGGCAGGGGGGTACACTGAAGCTTTCTTT. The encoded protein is CASSYSLAGGYTEAFF.

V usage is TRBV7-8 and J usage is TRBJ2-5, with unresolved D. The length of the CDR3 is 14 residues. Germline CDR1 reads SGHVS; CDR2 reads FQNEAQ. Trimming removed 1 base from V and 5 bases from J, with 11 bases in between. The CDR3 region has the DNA TGTGCCAGCAGCTTAGGTCCAGACACGGAGACCCAGTACTTC. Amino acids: CASSLGPDTETQYF. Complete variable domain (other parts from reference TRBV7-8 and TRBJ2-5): GAGVSQSPRYKVAKRGQDVALRCDPISGHVSLFWYQQALGQGPEFLTYFQNEAQLDKSGLPSDRFFAERPEGSVSTLKIQRTQQEDSAVYLCASSLGPDTETQYFGPGTRLLVL.

This chain's CDR3 is CSARGRAAFF. DNA of the CDR3: TGCAGTGCTAGGGGCAGGGCTGCTTTCTTT. This rearrangement joins TRBV20-1 to TRBJ1-1; D perhaps matches TRBD1 (5 bases). V lost 3 bases to trimming and J lost 11 bases, with 10 bases between them. CDR3 length: 10 residues. Germline V gene data show CDR1 as DFQATT and CDR2 as SNEGSKA (reference sequence).

CDR3 protein: CASSPGNQPQHF. The CDR3 bases are TGTGCCAGCAGCCCAGGTAATCAGCCCCAGCATTTT. This chain joins TRBV12-3 or TRBV12-4 and TRBJ1-5, with no clear D. The CDR3 spans 12 residues. The ends were cut back, 6 bases at V and 4 bases at J, with 7 bases in the middle.

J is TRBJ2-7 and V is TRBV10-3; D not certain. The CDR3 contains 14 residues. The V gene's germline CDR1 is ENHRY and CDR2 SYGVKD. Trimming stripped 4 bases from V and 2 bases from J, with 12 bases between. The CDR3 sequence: CAISGAGFPYEQYF. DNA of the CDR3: TGTGCCATCAGTGGAGCAGGATTCCCCTACGAGCAGTACTTC.

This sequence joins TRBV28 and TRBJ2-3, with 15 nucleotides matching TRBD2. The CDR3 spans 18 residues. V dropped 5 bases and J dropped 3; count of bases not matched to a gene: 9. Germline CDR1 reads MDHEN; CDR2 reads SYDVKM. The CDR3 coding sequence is TGTGCCAGCAGTAAACATGGGACTAGCGGGAGGTTTACAGATACGCAGTATTTT. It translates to CASSKHGTSGRFTDTQYF. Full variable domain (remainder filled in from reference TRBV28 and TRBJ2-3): DVKVTQSSRYLVKRTGEKVFLECVQDMDHENMFWYRQDPGLGLRLIYFSYDVKMKEKGDIPEGYSVSREKKERFSLILESASTNQTSMYLCASSKHGTSGRFTDTQYFGPGTRLTVL.

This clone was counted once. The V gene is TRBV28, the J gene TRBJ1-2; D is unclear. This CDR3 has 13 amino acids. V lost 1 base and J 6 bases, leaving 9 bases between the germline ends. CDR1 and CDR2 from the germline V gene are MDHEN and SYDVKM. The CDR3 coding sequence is TGTGCCAGCAGTTTATCGGGGAACCATGGCTACACCTTC. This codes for CASSLSGNHGYTF.

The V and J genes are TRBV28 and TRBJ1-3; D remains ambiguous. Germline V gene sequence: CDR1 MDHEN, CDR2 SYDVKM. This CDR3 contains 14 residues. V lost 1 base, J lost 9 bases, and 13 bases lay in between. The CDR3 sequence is CASSLLLRRATIYF. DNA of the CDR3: TGTGCCAGCAGTTTATTATTACGGAGGGCCACCATATATTTT.